What follows is one TCR beta chain and its context. Clones were read by immunoSEQ multiplex PCR, and TCRdb kept only the in-frame ones, dropping some. Altogether hundreds of thousands of clones are present, 86% being singletons, with the ten largest covering 0.65% to 0.95%. This specimen belongs to a study of cytomegalovirus exposure and HLA in healthy donors. This CDR3 is 15 amino acids long. V lost 6 bases and J lost 4; bases outside the gene matches: 8. Germline CDR1 is MNHEY and CDR2 is SMNVEV (reference sequence). This chain links TRBV27 with TRBJ2-1, with 8 nucleotides matching TRBD2. The TCR comes from a woman aged 18-30 years in good health and CMV-seronegative. The sequencing input was PBMCs. The CDR3 reads CASSPGTRGYNEQFF. The CDR3 nucleotides are TGTGCCAGCAGCCCCGGGACTAGAGGGTACAATGAGCAGTTCTTC.